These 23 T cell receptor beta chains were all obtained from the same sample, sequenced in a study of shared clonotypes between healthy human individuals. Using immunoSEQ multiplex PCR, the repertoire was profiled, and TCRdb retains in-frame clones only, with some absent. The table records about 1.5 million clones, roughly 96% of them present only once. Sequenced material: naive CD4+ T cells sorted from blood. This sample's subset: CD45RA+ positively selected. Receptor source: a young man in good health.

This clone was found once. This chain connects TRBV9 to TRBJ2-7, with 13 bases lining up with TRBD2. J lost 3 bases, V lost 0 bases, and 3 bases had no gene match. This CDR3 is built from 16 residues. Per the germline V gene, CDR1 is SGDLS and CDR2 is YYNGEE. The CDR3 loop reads CASSVVGLAGVYEQYF. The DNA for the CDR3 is TGTGCCAGCAGCGTAGTTGGACTAGCGGGAGTCTACGAGCAGTACTTC.

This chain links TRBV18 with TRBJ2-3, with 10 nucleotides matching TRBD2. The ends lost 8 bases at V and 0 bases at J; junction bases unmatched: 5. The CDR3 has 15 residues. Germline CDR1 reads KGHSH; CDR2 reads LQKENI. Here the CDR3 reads CASRGLAESTDTQYF. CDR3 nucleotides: TGTGCCAGCAGAGGACTAGCGGAAAGCACAGATACGCAGTATTTT.

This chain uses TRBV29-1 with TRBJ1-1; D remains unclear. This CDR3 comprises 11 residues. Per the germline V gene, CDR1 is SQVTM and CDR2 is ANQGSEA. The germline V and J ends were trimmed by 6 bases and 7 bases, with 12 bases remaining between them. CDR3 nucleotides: TGCAGCGTCCAAAGACCGAGTGAAGCTTTCTTT. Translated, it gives CSVQRPSEAFF.

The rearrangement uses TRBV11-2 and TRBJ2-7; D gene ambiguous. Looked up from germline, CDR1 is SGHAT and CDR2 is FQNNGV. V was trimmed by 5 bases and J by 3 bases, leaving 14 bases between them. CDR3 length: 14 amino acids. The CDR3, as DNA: TGTGCCAGCAGCCCATCAACCGTTAGCTACGAGCAGTACTTC. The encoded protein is CASSPSTVSYEQYF.

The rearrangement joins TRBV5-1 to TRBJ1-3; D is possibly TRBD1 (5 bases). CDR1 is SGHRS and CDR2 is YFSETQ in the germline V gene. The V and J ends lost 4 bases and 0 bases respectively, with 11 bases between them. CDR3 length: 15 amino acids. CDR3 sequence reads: CASSVTGTSGNTIYF. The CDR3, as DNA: TGCGCCAGCAGCGTAACAGGAACCTCTGGAAACACCATATATTTT.

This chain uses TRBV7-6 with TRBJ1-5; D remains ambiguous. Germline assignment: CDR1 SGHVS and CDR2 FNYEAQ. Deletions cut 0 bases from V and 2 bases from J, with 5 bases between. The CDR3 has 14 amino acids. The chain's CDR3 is CASSLAGRNQPQHF. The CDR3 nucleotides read TGTGCCAGCAGCTTAGCAGGGCGCAATCAGCCCCAGCATTTT.

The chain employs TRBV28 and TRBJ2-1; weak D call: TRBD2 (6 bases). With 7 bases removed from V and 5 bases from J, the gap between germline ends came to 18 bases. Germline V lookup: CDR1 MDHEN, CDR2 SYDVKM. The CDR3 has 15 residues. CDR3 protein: CASNQWDSGDNEQFF. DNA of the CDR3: TGTGCCAGCAATCAGTGGGATTCGGGAGACAATGAGCAGTTCTTC.

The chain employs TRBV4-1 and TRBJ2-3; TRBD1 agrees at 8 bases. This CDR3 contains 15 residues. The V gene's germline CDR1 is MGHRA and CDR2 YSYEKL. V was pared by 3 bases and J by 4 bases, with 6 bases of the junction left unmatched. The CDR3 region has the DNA TGCGCCAGCAGCCAGACAGGGGCCATCGCAGATACGCAGTATTTT. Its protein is CASSQTGAIADTQYF.

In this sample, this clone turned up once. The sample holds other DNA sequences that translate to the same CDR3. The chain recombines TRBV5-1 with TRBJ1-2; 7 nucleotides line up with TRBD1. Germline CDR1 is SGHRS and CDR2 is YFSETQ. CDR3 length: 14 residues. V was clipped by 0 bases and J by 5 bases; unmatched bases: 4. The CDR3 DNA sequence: TGCGCCAGCAGCTTGGGACAGGGTGGTTATGGCTACACCTTC. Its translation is CASSLGQGGYGYTF.

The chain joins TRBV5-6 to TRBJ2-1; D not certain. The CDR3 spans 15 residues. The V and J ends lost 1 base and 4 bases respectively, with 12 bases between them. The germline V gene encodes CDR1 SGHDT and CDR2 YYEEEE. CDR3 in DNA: TGTGCCAGCAGCTTGAGAGAATTCCGATACAATGAGCAGTTCTTC. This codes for CASSLREFRYNEQFF.

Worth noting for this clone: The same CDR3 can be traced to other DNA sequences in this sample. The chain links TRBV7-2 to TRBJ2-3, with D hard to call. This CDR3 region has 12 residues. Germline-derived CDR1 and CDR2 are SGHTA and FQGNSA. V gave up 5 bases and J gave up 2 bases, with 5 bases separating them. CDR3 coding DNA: TGTGCCAGCAGCCGAAACACAGATACGCAGTATTTT. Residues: CASSRNTDTQYF.

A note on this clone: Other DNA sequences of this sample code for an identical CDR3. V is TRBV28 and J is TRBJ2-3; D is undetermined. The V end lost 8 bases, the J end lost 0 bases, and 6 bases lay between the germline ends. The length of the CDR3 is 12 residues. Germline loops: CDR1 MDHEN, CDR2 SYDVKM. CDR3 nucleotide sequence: TGTGCCAGCTCACTCAGCACAGATACGCAGTATTTT. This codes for CASSLSTDTQYF.

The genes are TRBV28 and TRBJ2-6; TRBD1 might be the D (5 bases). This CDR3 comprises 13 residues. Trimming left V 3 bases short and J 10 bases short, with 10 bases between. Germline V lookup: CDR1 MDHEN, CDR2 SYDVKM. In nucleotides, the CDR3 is TGTGCCAGCAGTTTCGACAGCCTGAACGTCCTGACTTTC. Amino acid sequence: CASSFDSLNVLTF.

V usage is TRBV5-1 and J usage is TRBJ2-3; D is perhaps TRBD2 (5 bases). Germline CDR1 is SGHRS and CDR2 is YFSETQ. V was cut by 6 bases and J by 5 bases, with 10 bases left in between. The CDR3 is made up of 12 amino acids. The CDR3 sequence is CASTLREDTQYF. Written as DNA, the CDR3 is TGCGCCAGCACCCTTCGGGAAGATACGCAGTATTTT.

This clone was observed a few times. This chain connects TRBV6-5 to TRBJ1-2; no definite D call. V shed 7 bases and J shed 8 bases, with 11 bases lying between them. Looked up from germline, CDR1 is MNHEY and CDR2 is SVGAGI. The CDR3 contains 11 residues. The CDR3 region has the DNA TGTGCCAGCAAGGCAGCCGCGGGCTACACCTTC. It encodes CASKAAAGYTF.

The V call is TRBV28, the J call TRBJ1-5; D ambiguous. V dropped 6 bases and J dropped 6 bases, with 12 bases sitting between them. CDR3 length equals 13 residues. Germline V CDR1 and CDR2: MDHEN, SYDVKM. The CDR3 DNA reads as TGTGCCAGCAGCCGCCCCAGGATTCAGCCCCAGCATTTT. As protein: CASSRPRIQPQHF.

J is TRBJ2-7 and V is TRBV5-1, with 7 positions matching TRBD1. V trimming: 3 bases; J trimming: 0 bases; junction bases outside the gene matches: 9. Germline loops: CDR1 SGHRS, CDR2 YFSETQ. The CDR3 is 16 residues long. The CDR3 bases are TGCGCCAGCAGCTCGAACAGGGGCCATAGCTCCTACGAGCAGTACTTC. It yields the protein CASSSNRGHSSYEQYF.

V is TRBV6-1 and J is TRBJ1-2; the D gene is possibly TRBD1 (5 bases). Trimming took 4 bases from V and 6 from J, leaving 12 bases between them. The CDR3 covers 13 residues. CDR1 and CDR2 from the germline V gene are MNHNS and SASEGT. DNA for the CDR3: TGTGCCAGCAGTGTATCGGGGGATCATGGCTACACCTTC. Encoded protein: CASSVSGDHGYTF.

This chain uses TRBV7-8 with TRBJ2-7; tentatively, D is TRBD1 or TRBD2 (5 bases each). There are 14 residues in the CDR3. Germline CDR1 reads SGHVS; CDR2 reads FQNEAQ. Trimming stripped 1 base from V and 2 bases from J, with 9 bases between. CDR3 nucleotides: TGTGCCAGCAGCTTAGTACTAGGGGCCTACGAGCAGTACTTC. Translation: CASSLVLGAYEQYF.

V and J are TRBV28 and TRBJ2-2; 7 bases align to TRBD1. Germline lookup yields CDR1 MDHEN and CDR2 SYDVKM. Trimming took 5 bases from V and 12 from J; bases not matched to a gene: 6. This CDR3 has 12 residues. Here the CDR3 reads CASSPPGQKLFF. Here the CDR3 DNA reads TGTGCCAGCAGTCCTCCGGGACAGAAGCTGTTTTTT.

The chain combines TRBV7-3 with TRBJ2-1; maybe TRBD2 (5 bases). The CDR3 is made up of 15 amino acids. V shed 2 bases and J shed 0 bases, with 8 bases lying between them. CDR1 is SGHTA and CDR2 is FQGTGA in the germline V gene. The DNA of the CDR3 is TGTGCCAGCAGCTTATTCGGAGGCTCCTACAATGAGCAGTTCTTC. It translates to CASSLFGGSYNEQFF.

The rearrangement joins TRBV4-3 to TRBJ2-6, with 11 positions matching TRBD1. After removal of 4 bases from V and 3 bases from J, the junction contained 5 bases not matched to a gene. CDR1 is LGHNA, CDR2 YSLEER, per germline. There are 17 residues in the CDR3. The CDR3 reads CASSPGQGALGANVLTF. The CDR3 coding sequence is TGCGCCAGCAGCCCCGGACAGGGGGCGCTTGGGGCCAACGTCCTGACTTTC.

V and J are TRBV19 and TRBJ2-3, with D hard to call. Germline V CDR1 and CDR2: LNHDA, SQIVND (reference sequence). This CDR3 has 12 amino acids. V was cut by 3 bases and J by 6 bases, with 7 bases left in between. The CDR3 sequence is CASSMTVDTQYF. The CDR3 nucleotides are TGTGCCAGTAGTATGACCGTGGATACGCAGTATTTT.